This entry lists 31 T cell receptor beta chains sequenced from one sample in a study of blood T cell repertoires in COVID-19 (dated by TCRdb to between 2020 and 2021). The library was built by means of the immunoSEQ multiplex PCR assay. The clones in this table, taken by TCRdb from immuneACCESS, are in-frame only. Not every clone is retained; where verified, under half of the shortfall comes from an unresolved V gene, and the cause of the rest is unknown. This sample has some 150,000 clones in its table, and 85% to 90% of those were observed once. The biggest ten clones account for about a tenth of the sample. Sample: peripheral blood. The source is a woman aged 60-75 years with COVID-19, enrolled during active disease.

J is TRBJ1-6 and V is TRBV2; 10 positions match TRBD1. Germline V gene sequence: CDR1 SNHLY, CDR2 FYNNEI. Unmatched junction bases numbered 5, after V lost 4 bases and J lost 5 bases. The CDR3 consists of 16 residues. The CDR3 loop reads CASSGQGALNNSPLHF. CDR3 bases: TGTGCCAGCAGTGGACAGGGGGCTCTGAATAATTCACCCCTCCACTTT.

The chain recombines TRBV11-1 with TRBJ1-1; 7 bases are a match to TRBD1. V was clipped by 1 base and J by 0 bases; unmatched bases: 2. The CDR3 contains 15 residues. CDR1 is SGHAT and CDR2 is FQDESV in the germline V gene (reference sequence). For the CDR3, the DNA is TGTGCCAGCAGCTTAGTCCAGGGGGTGAACACTGAAGCTTTCTTT. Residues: CASSLVQGVNTEAFF.

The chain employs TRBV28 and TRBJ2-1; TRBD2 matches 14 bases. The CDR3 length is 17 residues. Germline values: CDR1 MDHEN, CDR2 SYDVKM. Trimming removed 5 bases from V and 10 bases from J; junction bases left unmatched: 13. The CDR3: CASSMGLAGASLWEQFF. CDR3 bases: TGTGCCAGCAGTATGGGACTAGCGGGAGCCTCTTTATGGGAGCAGTTCTTC.

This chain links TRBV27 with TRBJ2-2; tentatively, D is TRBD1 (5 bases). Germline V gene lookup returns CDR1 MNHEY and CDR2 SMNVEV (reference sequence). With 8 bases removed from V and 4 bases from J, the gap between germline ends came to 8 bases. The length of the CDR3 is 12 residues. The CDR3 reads CASSQGTGELFF. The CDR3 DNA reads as TGTGCCAGCTCTCAGGGCACCGGGGAGCTGTTTTTT.

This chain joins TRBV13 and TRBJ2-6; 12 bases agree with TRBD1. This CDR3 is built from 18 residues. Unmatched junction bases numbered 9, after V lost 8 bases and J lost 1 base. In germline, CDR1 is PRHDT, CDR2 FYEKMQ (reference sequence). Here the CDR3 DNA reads TGTGCCAGCGCCCCCGGGGGACAGGGGGCTTCTGGGGCCAACGTCCTGACTTTC. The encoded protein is CASAPGGQGASGANVLTF. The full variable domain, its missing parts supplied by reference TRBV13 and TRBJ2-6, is AAGVIQSPRHLIKEKRETATLKCYPIPRHDTVYWYQQGPGQDPQFLISFYEKMQSDKGSIPDRFSAQQFSDYHSELNMSSLELGDSALYFCASAPGGQGASGANVLTFGAGSRLTVL.

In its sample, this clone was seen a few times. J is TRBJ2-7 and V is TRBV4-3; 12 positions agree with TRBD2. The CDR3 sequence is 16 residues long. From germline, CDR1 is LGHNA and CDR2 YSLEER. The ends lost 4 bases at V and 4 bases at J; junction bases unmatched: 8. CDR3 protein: CASSPRRLAGAYEQYF. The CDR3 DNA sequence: TGCGCCAGCAGCCCCAGGAGACTAGCGGGAGCTTACGAGCAGTACTTC.

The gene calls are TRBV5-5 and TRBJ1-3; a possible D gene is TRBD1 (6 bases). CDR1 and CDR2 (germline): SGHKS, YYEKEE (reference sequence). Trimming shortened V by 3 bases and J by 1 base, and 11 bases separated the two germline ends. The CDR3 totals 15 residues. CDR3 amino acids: CASSSSGASGNTIYF. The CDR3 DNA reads TGTGCCAGCAGCTCTTCAGGGGCATCTGGAAACACCATATATTTT.

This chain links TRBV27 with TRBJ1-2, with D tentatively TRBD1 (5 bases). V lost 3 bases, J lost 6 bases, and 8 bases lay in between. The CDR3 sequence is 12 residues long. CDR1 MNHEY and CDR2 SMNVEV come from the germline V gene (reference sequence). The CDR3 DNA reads TGTGCCAGCAGTTTCGGAGGGGATGGCTACACCTTC. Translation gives CASSFGGDGYTF.

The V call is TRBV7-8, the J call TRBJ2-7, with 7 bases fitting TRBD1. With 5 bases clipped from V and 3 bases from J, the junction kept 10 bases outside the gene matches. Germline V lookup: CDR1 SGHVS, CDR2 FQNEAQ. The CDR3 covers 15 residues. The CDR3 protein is CASSTSTGKRYEQYF. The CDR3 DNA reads TGTGCCAGCAGCACCTCGACAGGGAAACGCTACGAGCAGTACTTC.

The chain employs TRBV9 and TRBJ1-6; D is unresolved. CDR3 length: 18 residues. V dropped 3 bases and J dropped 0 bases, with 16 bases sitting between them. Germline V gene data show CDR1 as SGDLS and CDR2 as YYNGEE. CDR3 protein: CASSASRRTNSYNSPLHF. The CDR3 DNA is TGTGCCAGCAGCGCTAGCCGGCGGACTAACTCCTATAATTCACCCCTCCACTTT.

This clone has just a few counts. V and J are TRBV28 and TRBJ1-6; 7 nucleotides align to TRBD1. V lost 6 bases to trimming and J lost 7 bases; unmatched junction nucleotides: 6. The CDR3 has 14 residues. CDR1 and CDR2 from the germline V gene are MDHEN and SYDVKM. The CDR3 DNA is TGTGCCAGCAGCTCGACAGGGCACAATTCACCCCTCCACTTT. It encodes CASSSTGHNSPLHF. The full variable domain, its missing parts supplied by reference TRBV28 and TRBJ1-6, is DVKVTQSSRYLVKRTGEKVFLECVQDMDHENMFWYRQDPGLGLRLIYFSYDVKMKEKGDIPEGYSVSREKKERFSLILESASTNQTSMYLCASSSTGHNSPLHFGNGTRLTVT.

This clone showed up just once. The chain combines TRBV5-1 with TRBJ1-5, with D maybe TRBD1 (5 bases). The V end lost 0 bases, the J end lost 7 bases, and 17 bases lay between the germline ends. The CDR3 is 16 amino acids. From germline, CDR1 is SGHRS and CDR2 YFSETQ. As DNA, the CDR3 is TGCGCCAGCAGCTTGGATGGAGGGGAGGATGGCCAGCCCCAGCATTTT. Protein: CASSLDGGEDGQPQHF.

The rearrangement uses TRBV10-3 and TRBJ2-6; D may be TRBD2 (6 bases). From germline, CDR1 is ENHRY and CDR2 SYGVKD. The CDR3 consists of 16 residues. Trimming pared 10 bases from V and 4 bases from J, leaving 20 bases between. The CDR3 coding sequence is TGTGCCACCACGGGAGCCAGCGGAGGAGGGGCCAACGTCCTGACTTTC. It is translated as CATTGASGGGANVLTF.

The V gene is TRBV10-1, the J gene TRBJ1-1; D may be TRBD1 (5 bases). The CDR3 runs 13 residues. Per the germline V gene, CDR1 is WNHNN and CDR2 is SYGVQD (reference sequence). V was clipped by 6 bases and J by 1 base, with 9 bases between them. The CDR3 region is CASRTDANTEAFF. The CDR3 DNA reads TGCGCCAGCAGGACAGACGCGAACACTGAAGCTTTCTTT.

The CDR3 region has the DNA TGTGCCAGCGGCCGGGACACCCTGGATTCCTATGGCTACACCTTC. It encodes CASGRDTLDSYGYTF. V usage is TRBV2 and J usage is TRBJ1-2, with TRBD1 as a possible D gene (6 bases). Germline V gives CDR1 SNHLY, CDR2 FYNNEI. Trimming stripped 8 bases from V and 4 bases from J, with 20 bases between. There are 15 residues in the CDR3.

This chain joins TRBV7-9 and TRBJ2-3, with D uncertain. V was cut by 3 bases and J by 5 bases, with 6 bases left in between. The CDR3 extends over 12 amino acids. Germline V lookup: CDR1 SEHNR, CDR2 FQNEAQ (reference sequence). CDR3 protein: CASSFGLDTQYF. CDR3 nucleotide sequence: TGTGCCAGCAGCTTCGGGTTAGATACGCAGTATTTT. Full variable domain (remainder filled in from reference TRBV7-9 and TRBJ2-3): DTGVSQNPRHKITKRGQNVTFRCDPISEHNRLYWYRQTLGQGPEFLTYFQNEAQLEKSRLLSDRFSAERPKGSFSTLEIQRTEQGDSAMYLCASSFGLDTQYFGPGTRLTVL.

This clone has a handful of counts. The CDR3 here is CASSLPPGQGAEEQYF. The CDR3 region has the DNA TGTGCCAGCAGTTTACCCCCGGGACAGGGGGCAGAAGAGCAGTACTTC. This chain uses TRBV28 with TRBJ2-7, with 12 positions matching TRBD1. The ends lost 2 bases at V and 7 bases at J; junction bases unmatched: 9. The CDR3 sequence is 16 residues long. Germline loops: CDR1 MDHEN, CDR2 SYDVKM. The full variable domain, rest sourced from reference TRBV28 and TRBJ2-7, is DVKVTQSSRYLVKRTGEKVFLECVQDMDHENMFWYRQDPGLGLRLIYFSYDVKMKEKGDIPEGYSVSREKKERFSLILESASTNQTSMYLCASSLPPGQGAEEQYFGPGTRLTVT.

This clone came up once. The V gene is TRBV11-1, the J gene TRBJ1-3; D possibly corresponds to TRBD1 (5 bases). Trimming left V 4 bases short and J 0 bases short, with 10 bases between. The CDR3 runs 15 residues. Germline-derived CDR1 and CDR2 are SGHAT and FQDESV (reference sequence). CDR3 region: CASSSDSFSGNTIYF. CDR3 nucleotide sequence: TGTGCCAGCAGCTCCGACAGCTTCTCTGGAAACACCATATATTTT.

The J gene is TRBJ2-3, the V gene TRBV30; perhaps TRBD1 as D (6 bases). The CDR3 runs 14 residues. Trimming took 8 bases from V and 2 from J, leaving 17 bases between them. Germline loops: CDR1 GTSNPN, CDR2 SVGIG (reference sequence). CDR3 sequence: CARTWGPTTDTQYF. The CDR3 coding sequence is TGTGCCAGAACCTGGGGGCCGACCACAGATACGCAGTATTTT.

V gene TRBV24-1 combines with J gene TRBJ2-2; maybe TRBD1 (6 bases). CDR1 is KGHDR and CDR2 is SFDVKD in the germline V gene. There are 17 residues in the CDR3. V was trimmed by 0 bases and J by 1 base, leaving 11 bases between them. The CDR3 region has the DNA TGTGCCACCAGTGATTTGATAGGGGGTTGGAACACCGGGGAGCTGTTTTTT. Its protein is CATSDLIGGWNTGELFF.

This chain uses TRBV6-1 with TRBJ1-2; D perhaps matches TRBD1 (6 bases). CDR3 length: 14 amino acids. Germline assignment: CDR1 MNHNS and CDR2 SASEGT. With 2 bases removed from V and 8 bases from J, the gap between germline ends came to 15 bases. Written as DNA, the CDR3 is TGTGCCAGCAGTGAACAAGTAACCCAGGGGGGCTACACCTTC. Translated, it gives CASSEQVTQGGYTF.

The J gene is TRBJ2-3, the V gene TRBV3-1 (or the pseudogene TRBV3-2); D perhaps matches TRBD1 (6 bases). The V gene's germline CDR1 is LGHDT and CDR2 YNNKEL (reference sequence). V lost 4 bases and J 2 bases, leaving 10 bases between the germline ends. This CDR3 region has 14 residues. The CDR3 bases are TGTGCCAGCAGCCGGGCAGGGGTCACAGATACGCAGTATTTT. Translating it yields CASSRAGVTDTQYF.

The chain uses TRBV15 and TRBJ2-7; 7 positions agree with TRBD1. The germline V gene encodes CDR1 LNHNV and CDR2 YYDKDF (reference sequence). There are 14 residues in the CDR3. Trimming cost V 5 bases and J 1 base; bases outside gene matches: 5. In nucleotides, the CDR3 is TGTGCCACCAGCGGATTGGACAGGTCCTACGAGCAGTACTTC. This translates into CATSGLDRSYEQYF.

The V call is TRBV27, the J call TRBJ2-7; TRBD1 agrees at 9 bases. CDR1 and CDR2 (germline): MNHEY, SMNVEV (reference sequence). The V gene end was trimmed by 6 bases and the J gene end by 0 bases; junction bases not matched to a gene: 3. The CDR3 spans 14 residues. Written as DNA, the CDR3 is TGTGCCAGCAGGAGGGACAGGGACTCCTACGAGCAGTACTTC. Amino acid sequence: CASRRDRDSYEQYF.

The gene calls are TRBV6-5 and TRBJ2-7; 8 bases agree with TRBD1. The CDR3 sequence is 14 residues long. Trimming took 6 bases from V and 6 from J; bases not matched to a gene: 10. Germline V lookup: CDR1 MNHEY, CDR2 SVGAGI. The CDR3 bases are TGTGCCAGCAGGCGACAGGGGTTGGGTCCCGAGCAGTACTTC. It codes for CASRRQGLGPEQYF.

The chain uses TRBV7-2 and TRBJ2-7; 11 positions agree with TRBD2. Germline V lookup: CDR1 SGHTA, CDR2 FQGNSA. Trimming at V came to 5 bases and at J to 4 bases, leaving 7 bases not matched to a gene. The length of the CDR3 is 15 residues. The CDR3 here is CASSPRLAGRYEQYF. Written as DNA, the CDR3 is TGTGCCAGCAGCCCTAGACTAGCGGGAAGGTACGAGCAGTACTTC.

The CDR3 loop reads CASSWGQAGGANVLTF. The CDR3, as DNA: TGCGCCAGCAGCTGGGGACAGGCTGGAGGGGCCAACGTCCTGACTTTC. This chain links TRBV5-1 with TRBJ2-6, with 8 bases that match TRBD1. The CDR3 has 16 residues. Germline V gene data show CDR1 as SGHRS and CDR2 as YFSETQ. V lost 3 bases to trimming and J lost 4 bases; unmatched junction nucleotides: 6.

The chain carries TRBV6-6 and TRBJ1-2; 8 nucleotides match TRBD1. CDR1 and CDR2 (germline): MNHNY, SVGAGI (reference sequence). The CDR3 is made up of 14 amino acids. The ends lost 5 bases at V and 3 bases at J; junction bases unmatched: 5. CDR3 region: CASSRDRTDYGYTF. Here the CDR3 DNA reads TGTGCCAGCAGTCGGGACAGGACGGACTATGGCTACACCTTC.

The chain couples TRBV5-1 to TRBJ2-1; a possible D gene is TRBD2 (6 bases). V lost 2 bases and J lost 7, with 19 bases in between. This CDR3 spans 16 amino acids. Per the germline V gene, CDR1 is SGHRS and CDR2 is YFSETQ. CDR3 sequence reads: CASSFTSNRPINEQFF. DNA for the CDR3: TGCGCCAGCAGCTTTACTAGCAACCGGCCCATTAATGAGCAGTTCTTC.

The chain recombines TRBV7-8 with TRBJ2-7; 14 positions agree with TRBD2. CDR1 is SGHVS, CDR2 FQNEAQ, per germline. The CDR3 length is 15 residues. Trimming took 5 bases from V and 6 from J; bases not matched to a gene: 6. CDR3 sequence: CASSRGLAGAGEQYF. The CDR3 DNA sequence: TGTGCCAGCAGCCGGGGACTAGCGGGAGCGGGCGAGCAGTACTTC.

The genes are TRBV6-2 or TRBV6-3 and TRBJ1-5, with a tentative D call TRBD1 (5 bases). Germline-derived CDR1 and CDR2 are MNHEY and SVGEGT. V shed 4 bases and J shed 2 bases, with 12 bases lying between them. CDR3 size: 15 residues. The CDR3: CASSSGGVGNQPQHF. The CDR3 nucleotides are TGTGCCAGCAGTTCTGGGGGGGTGGGCAATCAGCCCCAGCATTTT.